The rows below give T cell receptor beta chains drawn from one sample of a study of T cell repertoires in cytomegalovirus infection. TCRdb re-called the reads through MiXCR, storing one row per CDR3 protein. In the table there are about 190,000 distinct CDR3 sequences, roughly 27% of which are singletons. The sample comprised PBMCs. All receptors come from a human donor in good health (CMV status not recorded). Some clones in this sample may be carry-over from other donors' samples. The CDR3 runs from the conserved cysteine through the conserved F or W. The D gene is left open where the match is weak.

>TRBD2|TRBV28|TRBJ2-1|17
CASITLVGGDVDNEQFF
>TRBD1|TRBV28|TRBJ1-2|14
CASSHPGTGFGYTF
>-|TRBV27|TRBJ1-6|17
CASSLRPRAGLNSPLHF
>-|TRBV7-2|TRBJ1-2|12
CASSLADNFYTF
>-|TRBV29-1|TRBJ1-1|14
CSVVTGGGDTEAFF
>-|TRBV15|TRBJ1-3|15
CATSRDKAGANTIYF
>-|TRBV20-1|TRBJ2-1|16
CSAIGDGDSSYNEQFF
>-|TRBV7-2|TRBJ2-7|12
CASSLARGEQYF
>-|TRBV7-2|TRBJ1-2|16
CASSSVQGRLGYGYTF
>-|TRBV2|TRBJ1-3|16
CASSRRRGSGGNTIYF
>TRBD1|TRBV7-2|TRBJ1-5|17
CASSQGQGARSNQPQHF
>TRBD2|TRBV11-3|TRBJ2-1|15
CASSLGLAEYNEQFF
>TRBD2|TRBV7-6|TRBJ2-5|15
CASSPPPGGLETQYF
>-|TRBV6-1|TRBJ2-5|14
CASSEADGQETQYF
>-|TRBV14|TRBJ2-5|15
CASSSLRGDQETQYF
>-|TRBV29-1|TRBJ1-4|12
CSVVDNNEKLFF
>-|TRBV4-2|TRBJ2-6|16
CASSQDRGSGANVLTF
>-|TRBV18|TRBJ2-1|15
CASSPKKVSYNEQFF
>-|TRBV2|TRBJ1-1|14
CATQEGRSDTEAFF
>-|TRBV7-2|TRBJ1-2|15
CASSLGGKANYGYTF
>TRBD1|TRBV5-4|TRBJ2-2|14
CASSATGHTGELFF
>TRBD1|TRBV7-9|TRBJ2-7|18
CASSFDRGEPSGSYEQYF
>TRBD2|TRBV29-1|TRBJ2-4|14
CSVAPSGLKNIQYF
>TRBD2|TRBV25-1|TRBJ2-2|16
CASSEAGGENTGELFF
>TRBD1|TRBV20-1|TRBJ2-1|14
CSAKASRGRNEQFF
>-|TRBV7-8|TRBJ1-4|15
CASSLRRDWREKLFF
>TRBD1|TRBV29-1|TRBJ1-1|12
CSVAGGETEAFF
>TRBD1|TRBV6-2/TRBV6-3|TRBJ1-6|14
CASSPQGNNSPLHF
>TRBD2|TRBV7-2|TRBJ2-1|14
CASRLAGRPDEQFF
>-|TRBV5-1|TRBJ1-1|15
CASTELGSQDTEAFF
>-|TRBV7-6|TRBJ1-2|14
CASTPLVSSYGYTF
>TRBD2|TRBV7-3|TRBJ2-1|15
CASSEGLAGDNEQFF
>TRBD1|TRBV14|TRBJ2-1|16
CASTFPGQGPYNEQFF
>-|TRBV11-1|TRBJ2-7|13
CASSFLGTYEQYF
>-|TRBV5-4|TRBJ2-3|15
CASEMGGGTTDTQYF
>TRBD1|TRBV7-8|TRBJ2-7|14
CATSPGTGSIEQYF
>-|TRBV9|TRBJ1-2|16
CASSDRLDPGDYGYTF
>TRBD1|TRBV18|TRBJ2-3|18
CASSPRSGGTGRADTQYF
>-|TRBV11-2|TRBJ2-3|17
CASSLDGTGGVTDTQYF
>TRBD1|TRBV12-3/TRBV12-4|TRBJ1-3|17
CASSPGQGPSAGNTIYF
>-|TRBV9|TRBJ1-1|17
CASSVGWGFRGNTEAFF
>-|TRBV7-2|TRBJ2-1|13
CASSLNQENEQFF
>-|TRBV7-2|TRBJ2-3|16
CASSLFGGGQSDTQYF
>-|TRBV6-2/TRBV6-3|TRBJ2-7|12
CASNQDNYEQYF
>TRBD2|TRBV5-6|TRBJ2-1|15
CASSLISGGTNEQFF
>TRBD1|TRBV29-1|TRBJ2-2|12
CSVRTGIGELFF
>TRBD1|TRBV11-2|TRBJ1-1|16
CASSPRTGLLSPEAFF
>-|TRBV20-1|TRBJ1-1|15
CSARDWTVWDTEAFF
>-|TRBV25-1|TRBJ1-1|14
CASSSPDRNTEAFF
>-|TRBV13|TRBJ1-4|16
CASSSSGFSTNEKLFF
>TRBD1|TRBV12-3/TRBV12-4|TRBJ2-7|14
CASSLWDRSYEQYF
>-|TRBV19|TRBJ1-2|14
CASSIAGDDYGYTF
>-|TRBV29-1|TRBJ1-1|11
CSVEDLAEAFF
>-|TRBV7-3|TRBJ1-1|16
CASSPTGARRIVEAFF